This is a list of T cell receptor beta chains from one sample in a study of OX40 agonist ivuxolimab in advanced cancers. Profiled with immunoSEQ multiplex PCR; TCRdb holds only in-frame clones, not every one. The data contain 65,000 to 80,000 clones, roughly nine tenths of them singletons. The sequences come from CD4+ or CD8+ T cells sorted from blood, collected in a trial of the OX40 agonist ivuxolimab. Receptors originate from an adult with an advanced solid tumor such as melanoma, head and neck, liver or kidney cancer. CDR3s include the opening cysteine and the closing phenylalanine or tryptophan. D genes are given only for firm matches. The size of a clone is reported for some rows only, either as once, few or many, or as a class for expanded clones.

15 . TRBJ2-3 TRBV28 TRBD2 CASSIWREASDTQYF TGTGCCAGCAGTATATGGCGGGAGGCCTCAGATACGCAGTATTTT
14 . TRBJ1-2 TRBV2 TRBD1 CASSYRQGNYGYTF TGTGCCAGCAGTTACCGACAGGGCAACTATGGCTACACCTTC
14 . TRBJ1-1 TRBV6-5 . CASRTGQGGTKAFF TGTGCCAGCAGAACCGGCCAGGGAGGAACTAAGGCTTTCTTT
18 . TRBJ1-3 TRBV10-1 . CASSESTLAAGSGNTIYF TGCGCCAGCAGTGAGTCCACCCTGGCAGCCGGCTCTGGAAACACCATATATTTT
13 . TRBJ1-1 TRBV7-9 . CASSPDSQIGAFF TGTGCCAGCAGCCCAGACAGCCAGATCGGAGCTTTCTTT
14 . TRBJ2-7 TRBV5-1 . CASSSAGISYEQYF TGCGCCAGCAGCTCCGCGGGGATCTCCTACGAGCAGTACTTC
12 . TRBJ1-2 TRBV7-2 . CASSLIRIGYTF TGTGCCAGCAGCTTAATCCGTATTGGCTACACCTTC
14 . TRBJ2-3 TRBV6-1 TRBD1 CASSLDRVPDTQYF TGTGCCAGCAGCTTGGACAGGGTGCCAGATACGCAGTATTTT
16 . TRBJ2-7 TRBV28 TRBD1 CASSLDRVGIHDEQYF TGTGCCAGCAGCCTGGACAGGGTGGGGATTCACGACGAGCAGTACTTC
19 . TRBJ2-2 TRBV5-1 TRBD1 CASSQPWTGGTANTGELFF TGCGCCAGCAGCCAACCTTGGACAGGGGGCACCGCGAACACCGGGGAGCTGTTTTTT
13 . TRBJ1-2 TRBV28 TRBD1 CASSPGTDYGYTF TGTGCCAGCAGCCCCGGGACAGATTATGGCTACACCTTC
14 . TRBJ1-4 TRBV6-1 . CASDDTGHGEKLFF TGTGCCAGCGACGATACAGGGCATGGTGAAAAACTGTTTTTT
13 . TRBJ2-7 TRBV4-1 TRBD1 CASSRQGANEQYF TGCGCCAGCAGCCGACAGGGGGCTAACGAGCAGTACTTC
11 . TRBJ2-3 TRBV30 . CAWEQGNTQYF TGTGCCTGGGAACAGGGAAATACGCAGTATTTT
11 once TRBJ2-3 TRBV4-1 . CASSQGFTQYF TGCGCCAGCAGCCAAGGCTTTACGCAGTATTTT
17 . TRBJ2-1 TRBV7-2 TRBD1 CASSPDKTGSTYNEQFF TGTGCCAGCAGCCCCGACAAGACAGGGAGCACCTACAATGAGCAGTTCTTC
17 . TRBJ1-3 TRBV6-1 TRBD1 CASSGWGDRGFGNTIYF TGTGCCAGCAGTGGGTGGGGGGACAGGGGATTTGGAAACACCATATATTTT
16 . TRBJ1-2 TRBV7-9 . CASSPLGSQHLNGYTF TGTGCCAGCAGCCCACTCGGGTCACAGCACCTCAATGGCTACACCTTC
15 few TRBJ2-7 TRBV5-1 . CASRREEGRSYEQYF TGCGCCAGCAGGAGGGAGGAGGGCCGTTCCTACGAGCAGTACTTC
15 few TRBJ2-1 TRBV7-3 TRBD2 CASSLTGTSGNEQFF TGTGCCAGCAGCTTAACGGGGACTAGCGGGAATGAGCAGTTCTTC
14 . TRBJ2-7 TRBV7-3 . CASSPTGAFYEQYF TGTGCCAGCAGCCCAACGGGGGCCTTCTACGAGCAGTACTTC
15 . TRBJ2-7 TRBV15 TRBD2 CATSRVGSGTYEQYF TGTGCCACCAGCAGAGTCGGTAGCGGGACCTACGAGCAGTACTTC
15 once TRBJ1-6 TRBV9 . CASSVQGKHDSPLHF TGTGCCAGCAGTGTTCAGGGAAAGCATGATTCACCCCTCCACTTT
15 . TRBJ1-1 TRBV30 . CAWSGGRESITEAFF TGTGCCTGGAGTGGGGGGAGGGAGTCGATCACTGAAGCTTTCTTT
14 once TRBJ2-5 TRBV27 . CASSLSLGRETQYF TGTGCCAGCAGTTTATCTCTGGGACGGGAGACCCAGTACTTC
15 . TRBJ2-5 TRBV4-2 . CASSQVPGGTETQYF TGTGCCAGCAGCCAAGTTCCCGGAGGGACAGAGACCCAGTACTTC
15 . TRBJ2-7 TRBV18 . CASSPGTYPSYEQYF TGTGCCAGCTCACCCGGGACTTACCCCTCCTACGAGCAGTACTTC
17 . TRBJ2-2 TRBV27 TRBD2 CASSRLPGLVNTGELFF TGTGCCAGCAGTCGCCTCCCGGGACTAGTTAACACCGGGGAGCTGTTTTTT
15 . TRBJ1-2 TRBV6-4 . CASKQKTGLNYGYTF TGTGCCAGTAAACAGAAAACAGGCCTAAACTATGGCTACACCTTC
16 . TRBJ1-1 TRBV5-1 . CASSWSGLGRSTEAFF TGCGCCAGCAGCTGGTCCGGTTTAGGGCGGAGCACTGAAGCTTTCTTT
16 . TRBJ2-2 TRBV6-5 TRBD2 CASSSGLAGLTGELFF TGTGCCAGCAGTTCCGGACTAGCGGGACTCACCGGGGAGCTGTTTTTT
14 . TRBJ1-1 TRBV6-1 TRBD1 CASSNSGTGTEAFF TGTGCCAGCAGTAATTCCGGGACAGGGACTGAAGCTTTCTTT
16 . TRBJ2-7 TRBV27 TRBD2 CASSVPRTSGRYEQYF TGTGCCAGCAGTGTCCCCCGGACTAGCGGGAGATACGAGCAGTACTTC
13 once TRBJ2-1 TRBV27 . CASRMSPYNEQFF TGTGCCAGCAGAATGTCCCCGTACAATGAGCAGTTCTTC